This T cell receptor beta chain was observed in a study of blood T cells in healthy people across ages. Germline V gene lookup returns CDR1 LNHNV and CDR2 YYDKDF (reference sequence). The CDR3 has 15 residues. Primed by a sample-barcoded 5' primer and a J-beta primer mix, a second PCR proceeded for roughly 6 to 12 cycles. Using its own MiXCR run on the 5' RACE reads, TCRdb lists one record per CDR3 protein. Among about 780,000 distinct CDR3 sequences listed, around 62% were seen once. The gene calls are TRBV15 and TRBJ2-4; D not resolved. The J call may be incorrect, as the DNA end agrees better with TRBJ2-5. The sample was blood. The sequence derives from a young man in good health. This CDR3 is CATSRDRAMEETQYF. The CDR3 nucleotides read TGTGCCACCAGCAGAGATAGGGCAATGGAAGAGACCCAGTACTTC.